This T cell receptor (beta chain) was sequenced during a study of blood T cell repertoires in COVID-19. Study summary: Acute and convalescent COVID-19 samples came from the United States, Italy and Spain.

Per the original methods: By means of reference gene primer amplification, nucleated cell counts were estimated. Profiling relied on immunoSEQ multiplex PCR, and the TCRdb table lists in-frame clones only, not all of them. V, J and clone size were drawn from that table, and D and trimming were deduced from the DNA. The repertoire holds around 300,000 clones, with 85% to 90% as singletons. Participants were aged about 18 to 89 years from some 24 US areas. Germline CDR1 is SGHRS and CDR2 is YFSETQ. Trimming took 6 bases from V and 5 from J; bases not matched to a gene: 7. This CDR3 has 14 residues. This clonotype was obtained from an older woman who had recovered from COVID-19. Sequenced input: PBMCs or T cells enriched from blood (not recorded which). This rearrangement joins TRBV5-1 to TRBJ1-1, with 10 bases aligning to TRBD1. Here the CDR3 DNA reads TGCGCCAGCAAGGGACAGGGGTTGATGACTGAAGCTTTCTTT. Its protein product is CASKGQGLMTEAFF.